The 18 T cell receptor beta chains below all came from one sample that was sequenced in a study of OX40 agonist ivuxolimab in advanced cancers. The protocol was immunoSEQ multiplex PCR, while the TCRdb copy is restricted to in-frame clones and leaves out a portion. The repertoire holds tens of thousands of clones, approximately 82% seen once, with about half in the top ten. This specimen was CD4+ or CD8+ T cells sorted from blood, taken in a trial of the OX40 agonist ivuxolimab. These TCRs come from an adult with an advanced solid tumor such as melanoma, head and neck, liver or kidney cancer.

For the CDR3, the DNA is TGCAGCGGGGCGGGATCGACCACTGAAGCTTTCTTT. Its translation: CSGAGSTTEAFF. The chain uses TRBV29-1 and TRBJ1-1; the D is unclear. This CDR3 is built from 12 residues. Between the trimmed V and J ends, which lost 7 bases and 4 bases, there was a span of 13 bases. Germline assignment: CDR1 SQVTM and CDR2 ANQGSEA.

The V gene is TRBV2, the J gene TRBJ2-1; possibly TRBD1 for D (6 bases). The CDR3 extends over 16 amino acids. Deletions cut 8 bases from V and 0 bases from J, with 17 bases between. The germline V gene encodes CDR1 SNHLY and CDR2 FYNNEI. The chain's CDR3 is CASLRGGDNSYNEQFF. The CDR3 bases are TGTGCCAGCCTCCGGGGTGGGGACAACTCCTACAATGAGCAGTTCTTC.

The rearrangement links TRBV2 to TRBJ1-5; possibly TRBD1 for D (5 bases). V was trimmed by 0 bases and J by 5 bases, leaving 11 bases between them. This CDR3 is 15 amino acids long. Germline V CDR1 and CDR2: SNHLY, FYNNEI. The CDR3 DNA sequence: TGTGCCAGCAGTGAAGCCAGGGTGTTCGATCAGCCCCAGCATTTT. As protein: CASSEARVFDQPQHF.

This chain links TRBV7-8 with TRBJ2-1; TRBD2 matches at 12 bases. V lost 5 bases to trimming and J lost 8 bases; unmatched junction nucleotides: 7. The CDR3 contains 15 residues. CDR1 and CDR2 from the germline V gene are SGHVS and FQNEAQ. The CDR3 reads CASSHRLAGEDEQFF. The CDR3 DNA reads TGTGCCAGCAGCCATCGACTAGCGGGAGAGGATGAGCAGTTCTTC.

The chain couples TRBV30 to TRBJ1-4; D remains unclear. Germline CDR1 reads GTSNPN; CDR2 reads SVGIG (reference sequence). The V and J ends lost 1 base and 5 bases respectively, with 5 bases between them. CDR3 length: 12 residues. CDR3 amino acids: CAWSGTNEKLFF. The CDR3 DNA reads as TGTGCCTGGAGTGGAACAAATGAAAAACTGTTTTTT.

The genes are TRBV9 and TRBJ2-1; D possibly corresponds to TRBD2 (5 bases). Germline loops: CDR1 SGDLS, CDR2 YYNGEE. The germline V and J ends were trimmed by 4 bases and 8 bases, with 19 bases remaining between them. The CDR3 contains 15 residues. DNA for the CDR3: TGTGCCAGCAGCCGTCGAACTAGGGATAGGGATGAGCAGTTCTTC. Translation: CASSRRTRDRDEQFF.

The chain has TRBV29-1 and TRBJ2-6; D might be TRBD1 (6 bases). This CDR3 comprises 14 residues. V was cut by 6 bases and J by 0 bases, with 9 bases left in between. CDR1 and CDR2 from the germline V gene are SQVTM and ANQGSEA. CDR3 in amino acids: CSVDSRSGANVLTF. The DNA of the CDR3 is TGCAGCGTGGACAGCCGCTCTGGGGCCAACGTCCTGACTTTC.

This clone was picked up a small number of times. The chain recombines TRBV6-5 with TRBJ2-1; a weak D match, TRBD1 (6 bases). Trimming pared 5 bases from V and 4 bases from J, leaving 15 bases between. This CDR3 comprises 15 residues. Germline CDR1 and CDR2: MNHEY and SVGAGI. The CDR3 DNA sequence: TGTGCCAGCAGTCTAGGGGGATTGGGTTACAATGAGCAGTTCTTC. Amino acids: CASSLGGLGYNEQFF.

CDR3 in amino acids: CAWGLYGYTF. CDR3 bases: TGTGCCTGGGGACTGTATGGCTACACCTTC. This chain links TRBV30 with TRBJ1-2, with D hard to call. The CDR3 covers 10 residues. V gave up 5 bases and J gave up 5 bases, with 6 bases separating them. Per the germline V gene, CDR1 is GTSNPN and CDR2 is SVGIG (reference sequence).

The CDR3 DNA sequence: TGTGCCAGCAGTTTACAGGGTTTCGAGCAGTACTTC. It yields the protein CASSLQGFEQYF. V gene TRBV27 combines with J gene TRBJ2-7, with a possible D match to TRBD1 (5 bases). The V gene's germline CDR1 is MNHEY and CDR2 SMNVEV (reference sequence). V dropped 2 bases and J dropped 6 bases, with 8 bases sitting between them. This CDR3 spans 12 amino acids.

In this sample, this clone turned up once. This chain connects TRBV13 to TRBJ2-3; D is possibly TRBD2 (5 bases). The CDR3 length is 19 residues. Germline CDR1 is PRHDT and CDR2 is FYEKMQ (reference sequence). Trimming took off 6 bases at V and 0 bases at J, with 25 bases between the two ends. The CDR3 DNA reads as TGTGCCAGCAGAGCACCAACTATGAGGGAGAATGAGAGCACAGATACGCAGTATTTT. Its protein product is CASRAPTMRENESTDTQYF.

This clone was seen only once. Here the CDR3 DNA reads TGTGCCAGTAGTCCCGGGACTAGCGGCTACGAGCAGTACTTC. Translation: CASSPGTSGYEQYF. V is TRBV19 and J is TRBJ2-7; 11 nucleotides line up with TRBD2. Germline CDR1 LNHDA, CDR2 SQIVND (reference sequence). There are 14 residues in the CDR3. Trimming cost V 5 bases and J 3 bases; bases outside gene matches: 3.

By proportion, this clone is medium-sized. This chain connects TRBV30 to TRBJ1-2; D might be TRBD1 (5 bases). The CDR3 is 12 residues long. From germline, CDR1 is GTSNPN and CDR2 SVGIG (reference sequence). Trimming removed 1 base from V and 8 bases from J, with 11 bases in between. The CDR3 region has the DNA TGTGCCTGGAGTGAAGGGGCTAGAGGCTACACCTTC. Encoded protein: CAWSEGARGYTF.

A few counts support this clone. The chain recombines TRBV27 with TRBJ2-5; the match to TRBD2 covers 13 bases. The V and J ends lost 4 bases and 3 bases, in that order; junction bases with no gene match: 5. The germline gives CDR1 MNHEY, CDR2 SMNVEV (reference sequence). This CDR3 has 16 amino acids. As DNA, the CDR3 is TGTGCCAGCAGTTCCGGACTAGCGGGAGTCGAAGAGACCCAGTACTTC. Translation gives CASSSGLAGVEETQYF.

The genes are TRBV7-9 and TRBJ2-3, with 14 bases that match TRBD2. CDR3 length: 17 residues. With 4 bases clipped from V and 2 bases from J, the junction kept 5 bases outside the gene matches. Germline CDR1 reads SEHNR; CDR2 reads FQNEAQ (reference sequence). The CDR3 DNA is TGTGCCAGCAGCTCGGGACTAGCGGGAGTCCTCACAGATACGCAGTATTTT. Residues: CASSSGLAGVLTDTQYF.

This chain joins TRBV5-4 and TRBJ2-7; D assignment may be TRBD1 or TRBD2 (5 bases each). The CDR3 runs 16 residues. Germline V CDR1 and CDR2: SGHNT, YYREEE (reference sequence). V lost 0 bases and J lost 0, with 13 bases in between. In nucleotides, the CDR3 is TGTGCCAGCAGCTTGGAGTCGGGACCGCTCTCCTACGAGCAGTACTTC. Translating it yields CASSLESGPLSYEQYF. Full variable domain (outside the CDR3, taken from reference TRBV5-4 and TRBJ2-7): ETGVTQSPTHLIKTRGQQVTLRCSSQSGHNTVSWYQQALGQGPQFIFQYYREEENGRGNFPPRFSGLQFPNYSSELNVNALELDDSALYLCASSLESGPLSYEQYFGPGTRLTVT.

The chain combines TRBV13 with TRBJ1-5; D not resolved. This CDR3 is 13 amino acids long. V was shortened by 4 bases and J by 7 bases, with 11 bases between the two germline ends. Germline CDR1 and CDR2: PRHDT and FYEKMQ (reference sequence). CDR3 loop: CASSSVPGQPQHF. The DNA of the CDR3 is TGTGCCAGCAGCTCGGTCCCTGGACAGCCCCAGCATTTT. Full variable domain (rest looked up from reference TRBV13 and TRBJ1-5): AAGVIQSPRHLIKEKRETATLKCYPIPRHDTVYWYQQGPGQDPQFLISFYEKMQSDKGSIPDRFSAQQFSDYHSELNMSSLELGDSALYFCASSSVPGQPQHFGDGTRLSIL.

V gene TRBV5-4 combines with J gene TRBJ2-7; D ambiguous. This CDR3 has 14 amino acids. The V and J ends lost 0 bases and 3 bases respectively, with 10 bases between them. CDR1 is SGHNT, CDR2 YYREEE, per germline (reference sequence). The CDR3 spells CASSLEGGFYEQYF. CDR3 nucleotide sequence: TGTGCCAGCAGCTTGGAGGGTGGATTCTACGAGCAGTACTTC.